These T cell receptor beta chains were read from a single sample in a study of regulatory T cells in long-lasting Graves disease. TCRdb reprocessed the multiplex PCR reads via MiXCR and lists one record per CDR3 protein. Here the sample spans approximately 390,000 distinct CDR3 sequences, about a sixth being singletons. A further study also used this sample, focusing on T cells in Graves' hyperthyroidism and ophthalmopathy.

The source material was peripheral blood mononuclear cells (PBMCs), sampled at new diagnosis, from a patient treated with antithyroid drugs. The receptors were gathered from a woman under 30 with Graves disease. The conserved cysteine and the conserved F or W are not part of the CDR3 here.

>-|TRBV5-6
ASSLGGGPAGADTQY
>TRBJ2-7|TRBV28
ASSFEAGVSYEQY
>TRBJ2-1|TRBV30
AWSVAGGDEQF
>TRBJ2-7|TRBV7-9
ASSLSGRSGGPYEQY
>TRBJ2-3|TRBV7-8
ASSPGGGPYGDTQY
>TRBJ2-1|TRBV20-1
SASRTSGSNEQF
>TRBJ2-1|TRBV9
ASSVGGSGGNEQF
>TRBJ2-7|TRBV12-3/TRBV12-4
ASSDETSSSYEQY
>TRBJ1-4|TRBV6-1
ASNPPGQEKLF
>TRBJ1-2|TRBV12-3/TRBV12-4
ASSDWDGYT
>TRBJ2-5|TRBV29-1
SVGRNRGGTETQY
>TRBJ2-1|TRBV20-1
SARLGYNEQF
>TRBJ1-1|TRBV5-1
ASSERPGTMDTEAF
>TRBJ2-3|TRBV20-1
SCSGLSTDTQY
>TRBJ1-1|TRBV11-2
ASSSPRGANGNQRAF
>TRBJ2-7|TRBV29-1
SVGAGTFYEQY
>TRBJ2-7|TRBV10-1
ASSPTGHTYEQY
>TRBJ1-2|TRBV2
ASSPDGNYGYT
>TRBJ2-3|TRBV5-1
ASSLLRSGTDTQY
>TRBJ2-5|TRBV28
ASSPPPTGRMRETQY
>TRBJ1-5|TRBV28
ASSFWAGDQPQH
>TRBJ1-1|TRBV7-3
ASSQSRNTEAF
>TRBJ1-5|TRBV12-3/TRBV12-4
ASTPSPNQPQH
>TRBJ2-3|TRBV5-6
ASSSLAGGETDTQY
>TRBJ1-2|TRBV29-1
SVEDIIGSSYGYT
>TRBJ2-7|TRBV3-1
ASSTQGFSYEQY
>TRBJ2-7|TRBV7-8
ASSFDRGADYEQY
>TRBJ1-4|TRBV2
ASSDLGPRGTNEKLF
>TRBJ1-5|TRBV10-3
AIRERGNQPQH
>TRBJ2-2|TRBV5-1
ASSLQREVPGELF
>TRBJ2-2|TRBV5-5
GSSQETETGELF
>TRBJ1-2|TRBV29-1
SVEVGSQANYGYT
>TRBJ2-1|TRBV4-1
ASSQERLASDNEQF
>TRBJ2-1|TRBV12-3/TRBV12-4
ASSTRTWLVPSSYNEQF
>TRBJ2-3|TRBV6-1
ASSHTSPGGRDTQY
>TRBJ2-2|TRBV7-2
ASSPRTSFTGELF
>TRBJ2-1|TRBV9
ASSPDPGQGAYNEQF
>TRBJ1-4|TRBV5-1
ASTPTPGQGREKLF
>TRBJ1-1|TRBV3-1
ASSQNRRPWGTEAF
>TRBJ1-5|TRBV6-1
ASSLPGTGDQPQH
>TRBJ2-3|TRBV20-1
SANSQGAVDTQY
>TRBJ2-1|TRBV11-1
ASSPTFSYNEQF
>TRBJ2-2|TRBV7-9
ASSLALLTGELF
>TRBJ1-4|TRBV5-6
ASSQTGATNEKLF
>TRBJ2-2|TRBV7-8
ASIPTRLVSGGPTGELF
>TRBJ1-3|TRBV2
ASSPRGSAGNTIY
>TRBJ2-3|TRBV20-1
SAIRTGVTDTQY
>TRBJ2-5|TRBV11-2
ASSQGEGQGEETQY
>TRBJ2-7|TRBV12-3/TRBV12-4
ASSSPLLAGAGEQY
>TRBJ2-3|TRBV30
AWSVLAGSDTQY
>TRBJ2-1|TRBV18
ASSPLHQNEQF
>TRBJ2-3|TRBV2
ASNLAGVDTQY
>TRBJ2-7|TRBV11-2
ASSQRRAGQGRHEQY